Below, 11 T cell receptor beta chains from the same sample are listed, as sequenced in a study of cytotoxic CD8 clonotypes in ibrutinib-treated CLL (dated by TCRdb to about 2021). The time point tag for this specimen amounts to: approximately 2 years on ibrutinib. Receptors were amplified or captured by the immunoSEQ multiplex PCR assay. TCRdb retrieved this table from immuneACCESS and kept in-frame rearrangements only. Not all clones are present; in checked studies, unresolved V genes account for under half, and no reason is known for the remainder. The sample table records under 200,000 clones; around 80% of these occur just once. About 4.5% of the sample comes from the top ten. Material: PBMCs, obtained after 24 months of ibrutinib treatment. These receptors all come from a human donor with chronic lymphocytic leukemia.

This chain joins TRBV2 and TRBJ1-2; 7 bases line up with TRBD1. This CDR3 region has 13 residues. V was clipped by 5 bases and J by 1 base; unmatched bases: 1. Per the germline V gene, CDR1 is SNHLY and CDR2 is FYNNEI. CDR3 nucleotides: TGTGCCAGCAGTCAGGGGGGTAACTATGGCTACACCTTC. This sequence encodes CASSQGGNYGYTF.

This clone occurred once. The gene calls are TRBV5-5 and TRBJ2-7; maybe TRBD2 (6 bases). Looked up from germline, CDR1 is SGHKS and CDR2 is YYEKEE (reference sequence). Trimming took 4 bases from V and 0 from J, leaving 20 bases between them. The CDR3 is 17 residues long. The CDR3 sequence: CASSTPSGPWSSYEQYF. CDR3 DNA: TGTGCCAGCAGCACCCCAAGCGGGCCTTGGAGCTCCTACGAGCAGTACTTC.

The chain employs TRBV30 and TRBJ1-2; D not resolved. The V end lost 3 bases, the J end lost 0 bases, and 14 bases lay between the germline ends. Germline V lookup: CDR1 GTSNPN, CDR2 SVGIG (reference sequence). The CDR3 length is 15 residues. DNA for the CDR3: TGTGCCTGGAGCGACCAGTTGGGAGCTAACTATGGCTACACCTTC. Its protein is CAWSDQLGANYGYTF. The entire variable domain, with the rest obtained from reference TRBV30 and TRBJ1-2, is as follows: SQTIHQWPATLVQPVGSPLSLECTVEGTSNPNLYWYRQAAGRGLQLLFYSVGIGQISSEVPQNLSASRPQDRQFILSSKKLLLSDSGFYLCAWSDQLGANYGYTFGSGTRLTVV.

This clone has a handful of counts. The CDR3 DNA sequence: TGTGCCAGCAGCTGGGGACCTTATAGCAATCAGCCCCAGCATTTT. It translates to CASSWGPYSNQPQHF. J is TRBJ1-5 and V is TRBV5-6, with D perhaps matching TRBD1 (5 bases). Germline V gives CDR1 SGHDT, CDR2 YYEEEE. The CDR3 consists of 15 residues. V lost 3 bases, J lost 0 bases, and 10 bases lay in between.

The chain combines TRBV5-1 with TRBJ1-3; D uncertain. CDR1 is SGHRS, CDR2 YFSETQ, per germline. The ends were cut back, 0 bases at V and 1 base at J, with 8 bases in the middle. The length of the CDR3 is 15 residues. CDR3 sequence: CASSLGGTSGNTIYF. CDR3 in DNA: TGCGCCAGCAGCTTGGGGGGTACATCTGGAAACACCATATATTTT.

The chain couples TRBV2 to TRBJ1-3; tentatively, D is TRBD1 (6 bases). Trimming took off 6 bases at V and 7 bases at J, with 16 bases between the two ends. CDR3 length equals 14 residues. Per germline, CDR1 SNHLY and CDR2 FYNNEI. CDR3 DNA: TGTGCCAGCAGCCCGGACAGACGGTGGAACACCATATATTTT. Amino acid sequence: CASSPDRRWNTIYF.

This chain joins TRBV4-1 and TRBJ1-2; D gene ambiguous. CDR3 length: 13 amino acids. Germline CDR1 MGHRA, CDR2 YSYEKL. V dropped 1 base and J dropped 2 bases, with 5 bases sitting between them. The CDR3 DNA follows: TGCGCCAGCAGCCAAGCTGCAAACTATGGCTACACCTTC. Translating gives CASSQAANYGYTF.

The rearrangement joins TRBV4-3 to TRBJ2-1; the D is unclear. Per the germline V gene, CDR1 is LGHNA and CDR2 is YSLEER. Trimming stripped 0 bases from V and 4 bases from J, with 10 bases between. The CDR3 runs 15 residues. In nucleotides, the CDR3 is TGCGCCAGCAGCCAAGACACGGGCTCTTACAATGAGCAGTTCTTC. Translated: CASSQDTGSYNEQFF.

This chain joins TRBV11-2 and TRBJ1-2, with D perhaps TRBD1 (6 bases). V was clipped by 4 bases and J by 6 bases, with 12 bases between them. The germline gives CDR1 SGHAT, CDR2 FQNNGV. The CDR3 totals 13 residues. The CDR3 DNA sequence: TGTGCCAGCAGCTGGACAGTTGGGGATGGCTACACCTTC. Protein product: CASSWTVGDGYTF. The complete variable domain, with remaining parts taken from reference TRBV11-2 and TRBJ1-2, reads EAGVAQSPRYKIIEKRQSVAFWCNPISGHATLYWYQQILGQGPKLLIQFQNNGVVDDSQLPKDRFSAERLKGVDSTLKIQPAKLEDSAVYLCASSWTVGDGYTFGSGTRLTVV.

The V and J genes are TRBV6-1 and TRBJ2-3, with no clear D. This CDR3 contains 13 residues. Germline CDR1 MNHNS, CDR2 SASEGT. The V end lost 2 bases, the J end lost 8 bases, and 11 bases lay between the germline ends. The CDR3 region is CASSELVMSTQYF. Here the CDR3 DNA reads TGTGCCAGCAGTGAATTAGTGATGAGTACGCAGTATTTT.

The chain couples TRBV6-5 to TRBJ2-3, with D possibly being TRBD2 (5 bases). Germline lookup yields CDR1 MNHEY and CDR2 SVGAGI. This CDR3 spans 14 amino acids. The V end was cut by 0 bases, the J end by 6 bases, with 10 bases between. The DNA of the CDR3 is TGTGCCAGCAGTTACTCACCACTAGAGGATACGCAGTATTTT. It codes for CASSYSPLEDTQYF.